In its sample, the clone carrying this T cell receptor (beta chain) was seen once. With 2 bases clipped from V and 2 bases from J, the junction kept 7 bases outside the gene matches. This CDR3 has 16 amino acids. In the authors' methods: Amplification of reference gene primers was used by the study to estimate nucleated cell counts. Method: immunoSEQ multiplex PCR; TCRdb's copy keeps in-frame clones and lacks some. Clonal size and the V and J genes are those of that table, whereas D and trimming came from the DNA. This repertoire shows about 120,000 clones, approximately 90% found once; its top ten account for over 1%. These data are taken from a study of blood T cell repertoires in COVID-19. Overall study: Specimens from acute and convalescent COVID-19 originated in the United States, Italy and Spain. Sources were T cells, B-cell-depleted T cells, or PBMCs; the material itself was cDNA or gDNA.

The TCR originated in a woman aged 80 or over with acute or convalescent COVID-19. Sequenced sample: peripheral blood. The gene calls are TRBV23-1 and TRBJ1-2; 8 bases fit TRBD1. TRBV23-1 is noted as an ORF with a role that remains uncertain. DNA of the CDR3: TGCGCCAGCAGTCAAGGAAAACAGGGGGGCAACTATGGCTACACCTTC. Amino acids: CASSQGKQGGNYGYTF.